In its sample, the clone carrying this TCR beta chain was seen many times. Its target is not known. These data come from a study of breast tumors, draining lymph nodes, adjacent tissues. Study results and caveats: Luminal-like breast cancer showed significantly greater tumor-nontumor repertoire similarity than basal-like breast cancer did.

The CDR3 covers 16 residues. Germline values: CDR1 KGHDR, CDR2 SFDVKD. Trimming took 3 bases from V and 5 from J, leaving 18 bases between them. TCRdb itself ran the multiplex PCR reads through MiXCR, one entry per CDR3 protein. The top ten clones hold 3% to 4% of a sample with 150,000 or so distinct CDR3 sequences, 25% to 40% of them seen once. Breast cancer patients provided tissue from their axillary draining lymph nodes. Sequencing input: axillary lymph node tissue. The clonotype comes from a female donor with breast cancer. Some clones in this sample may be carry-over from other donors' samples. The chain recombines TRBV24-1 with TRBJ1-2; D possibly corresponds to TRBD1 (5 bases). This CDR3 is CATSDPRAGERYGYTF. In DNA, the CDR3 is TGTGCCACCAGTGATCCTCGGGCGGGGGAAAGGTATGGCTACACCTTC.